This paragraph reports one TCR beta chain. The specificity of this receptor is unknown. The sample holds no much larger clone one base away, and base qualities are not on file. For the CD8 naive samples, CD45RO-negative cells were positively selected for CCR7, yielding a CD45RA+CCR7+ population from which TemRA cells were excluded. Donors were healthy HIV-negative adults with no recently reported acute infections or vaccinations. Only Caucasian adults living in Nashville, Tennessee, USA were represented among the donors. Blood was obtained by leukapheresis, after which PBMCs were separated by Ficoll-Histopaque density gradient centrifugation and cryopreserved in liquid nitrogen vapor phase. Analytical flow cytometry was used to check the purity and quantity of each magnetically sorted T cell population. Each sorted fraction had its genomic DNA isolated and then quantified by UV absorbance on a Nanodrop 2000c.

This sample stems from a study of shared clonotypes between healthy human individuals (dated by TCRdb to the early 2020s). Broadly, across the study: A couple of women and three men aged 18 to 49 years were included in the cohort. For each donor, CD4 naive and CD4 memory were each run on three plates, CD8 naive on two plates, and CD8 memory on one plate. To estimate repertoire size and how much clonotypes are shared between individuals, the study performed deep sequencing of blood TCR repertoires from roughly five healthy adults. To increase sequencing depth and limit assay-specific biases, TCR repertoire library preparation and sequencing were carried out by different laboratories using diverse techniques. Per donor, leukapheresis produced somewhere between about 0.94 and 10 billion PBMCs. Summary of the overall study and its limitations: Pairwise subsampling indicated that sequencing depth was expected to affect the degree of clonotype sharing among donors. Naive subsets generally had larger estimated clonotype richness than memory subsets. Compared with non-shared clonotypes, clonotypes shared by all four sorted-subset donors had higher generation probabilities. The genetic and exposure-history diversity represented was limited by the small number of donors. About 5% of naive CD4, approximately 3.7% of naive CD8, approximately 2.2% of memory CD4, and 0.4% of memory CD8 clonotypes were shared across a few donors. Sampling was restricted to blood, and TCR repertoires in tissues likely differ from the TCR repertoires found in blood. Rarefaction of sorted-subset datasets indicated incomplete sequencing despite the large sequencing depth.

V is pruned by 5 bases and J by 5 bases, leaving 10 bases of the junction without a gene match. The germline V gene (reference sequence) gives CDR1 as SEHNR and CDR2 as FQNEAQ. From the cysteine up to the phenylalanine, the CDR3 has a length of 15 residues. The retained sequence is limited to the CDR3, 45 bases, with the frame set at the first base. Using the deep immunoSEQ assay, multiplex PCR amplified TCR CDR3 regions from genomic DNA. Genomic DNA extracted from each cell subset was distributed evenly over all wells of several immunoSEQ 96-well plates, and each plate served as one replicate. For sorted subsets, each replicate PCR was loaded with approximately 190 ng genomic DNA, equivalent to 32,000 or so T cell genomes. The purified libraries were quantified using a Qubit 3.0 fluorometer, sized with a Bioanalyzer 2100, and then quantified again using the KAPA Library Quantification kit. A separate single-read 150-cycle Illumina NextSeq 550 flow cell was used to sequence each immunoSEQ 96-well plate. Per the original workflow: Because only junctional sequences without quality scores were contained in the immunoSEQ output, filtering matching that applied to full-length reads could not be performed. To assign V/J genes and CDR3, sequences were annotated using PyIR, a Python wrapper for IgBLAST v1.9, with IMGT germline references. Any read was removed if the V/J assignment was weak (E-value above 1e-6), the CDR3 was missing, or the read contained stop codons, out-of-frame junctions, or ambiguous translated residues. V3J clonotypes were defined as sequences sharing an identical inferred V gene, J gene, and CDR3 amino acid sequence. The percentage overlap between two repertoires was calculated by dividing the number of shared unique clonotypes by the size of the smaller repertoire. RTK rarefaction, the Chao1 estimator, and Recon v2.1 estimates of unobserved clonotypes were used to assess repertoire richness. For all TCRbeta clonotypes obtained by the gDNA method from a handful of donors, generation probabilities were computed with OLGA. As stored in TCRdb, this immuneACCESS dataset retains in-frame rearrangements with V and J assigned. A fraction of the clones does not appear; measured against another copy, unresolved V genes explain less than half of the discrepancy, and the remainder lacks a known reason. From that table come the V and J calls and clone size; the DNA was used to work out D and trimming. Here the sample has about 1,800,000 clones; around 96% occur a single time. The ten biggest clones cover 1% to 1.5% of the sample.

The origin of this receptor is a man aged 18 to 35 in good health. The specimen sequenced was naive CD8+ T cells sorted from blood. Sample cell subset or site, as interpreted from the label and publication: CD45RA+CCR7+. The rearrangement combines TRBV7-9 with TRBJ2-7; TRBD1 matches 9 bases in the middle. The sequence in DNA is TGTGCCAGCAGCCCCACCGGGACAGGGACCCACGAGCAGTACTTC. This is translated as CASSPTGTGTHEQYF.